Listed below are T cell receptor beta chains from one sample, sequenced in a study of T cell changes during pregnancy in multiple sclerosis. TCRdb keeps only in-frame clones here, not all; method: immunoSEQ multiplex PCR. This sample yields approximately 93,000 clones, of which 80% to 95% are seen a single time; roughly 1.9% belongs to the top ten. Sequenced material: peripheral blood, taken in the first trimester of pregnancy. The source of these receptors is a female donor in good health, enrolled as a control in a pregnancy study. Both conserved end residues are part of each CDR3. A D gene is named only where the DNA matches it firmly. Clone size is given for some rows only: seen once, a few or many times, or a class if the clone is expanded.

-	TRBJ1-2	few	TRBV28	CASTLTGLYGYTF	TGTGCCAGCACTCTTACAGGCCTCTATGGCTACACCTTC
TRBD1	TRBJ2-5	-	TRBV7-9	CASSFQGAAETQYF	TGTGCCAGCAGCTTCCAGGGGGCGGCGGAGACCCAGTACTTC
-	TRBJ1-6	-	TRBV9	CASSVLQGNSPLHF	TGTGCCAGCAGCGTACTACAGGGAAATTCACCCCTCCACTTT
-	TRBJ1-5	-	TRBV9	CASSVEPLVNQPQHF	TGTGCCAGCAGCGTAGAGCCCCTGGTGAACCAGCCCCAGCATTTT
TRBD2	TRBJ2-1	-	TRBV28	CASSGSGGAREQFF	TGTGCCAGCAGCGGTAGCGGGGGGGCAAGAGAGCAGTTCTTC
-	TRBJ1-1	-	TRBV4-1	CASGRGGSTEAFF	TGCGCCAGCGGACGGGGAGGATCCACTGAAGCTTTCTTT
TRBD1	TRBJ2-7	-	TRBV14	CASSQRGQGYEQYF	TGTGCCAGCAGCCAGCGGGGACAGGGGTACGAGCAGTACTTC
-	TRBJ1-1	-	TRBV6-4	CASSVEVNTEAFF	TGTGCCAGCAGTGTAGAAGTGAACACTGAAGCTTTCTTT
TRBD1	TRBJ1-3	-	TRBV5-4	CASSWGQGAGNTIYF	TGTGCCAGCAGCTGGGGACAGGGAGCCGGAAACACCATATATTTT
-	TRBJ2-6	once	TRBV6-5	CASSYGSSGANVLTF	TGTGCCAGCAGTTACGGCAGCTCTGGGGCCAACGTCCTGACTTTC
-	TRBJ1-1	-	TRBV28	CASWRPGGTEAFF	TGTGCCAGCTGGAGACCCGGGGGCACTGAAGCTTTCTTT
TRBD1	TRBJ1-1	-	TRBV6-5	CASRFQGARRTFF	TGTGCCAGCAGATTCCAGGGGGCGCGTAGAACTTTCTTT
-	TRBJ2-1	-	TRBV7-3	CASSKGLAARNEQFF	TGTGCCAGCAGCAAAGGGCTAGCTGCCCGCAATGAGCAGTTCTTC
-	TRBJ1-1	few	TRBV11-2	CASSLLGDTEAFF	TGTGCCAGCAGCTTATTAGGGGATACTGAAGCTTTCTTT
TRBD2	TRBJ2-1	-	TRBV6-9	CASSFRGGAVDEQFF	TGTGCCAGCAGTTTCCGCGGGGGGGCCGTCGATGAGCAGTTCTTC
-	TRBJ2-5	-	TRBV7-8	CASSPPRETQYF	TGTGCCAGCAGCCCGCCCCGGGAGACCCAGTACTTC
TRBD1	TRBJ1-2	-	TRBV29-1	CSSGQGLGYTF	TGCAGCTCAGGACAGGGGCTCGGCTACACCTTC
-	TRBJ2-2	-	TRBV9	CASSVSLAGAGELFF	TGTGCCAGCAGCGTAAGCCTAGCAGGAGCCGGGGAGCTGTTTTTT
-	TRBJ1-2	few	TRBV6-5	CASTRGRAGYTF	TGTGCCAGCACCCGTGGGAGGGCTGGCTACACCTTC
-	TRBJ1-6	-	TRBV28	CASSTRQSSNSPLHF	TGTGCCAGCAGTACCAGACAGTCTTCCAATTCACCCCTCCACTTT
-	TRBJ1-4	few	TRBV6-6	CASRPRDRTNEKLFF	TGTGCCAGCAGGCCGAGGGATCGTACTAATGAAAAACTGTTTTTT
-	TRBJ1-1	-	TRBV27	CASSWGSGTEAFF	TGTGCCAGCAGTTGGGGAAGCGGGACTGAAGCTTTCTTT
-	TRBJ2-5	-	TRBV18	CASSRGGEDSGTQYF	TGTGCCAGCTCACGCGGGGGCGAGGATTCGGGGACCCAGTACTTC
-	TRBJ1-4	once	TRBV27	CASRSGGAGEKLFF	TGTGCCAGCAGGTCAGGAGGGGCTGGTGAAAAACTGTTTTTT
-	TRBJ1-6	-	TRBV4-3	CASSQATAYNSPLHF	TGCGCCAGCAGCCAGGCAACAGCCTATAATTCACCCCTCCACTTT
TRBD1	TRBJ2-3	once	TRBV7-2	CASSSHRGPDTQYF	TGTGCCAGCAGCAGTCACAGGGGCCCAGATACGCAGTATTTT
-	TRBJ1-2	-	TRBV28	CASTLGGQDYGYTF	TGTGCCAGCACCCTGGGCGGGCAGGACTATGGCTACACCTTC
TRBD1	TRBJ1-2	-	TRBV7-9	CASSPTGVDGYTF	TGTGCCAGCAGCCCGACAGGGGTAGATGGCTACACCTTC
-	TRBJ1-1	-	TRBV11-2	CASSLVQVPHRGSNTEAFF	TGTGCCAGCAGCTTAGTTCAGGTTCCCCATCGGGGGTCGAACACTGAAGCTTTCTTT
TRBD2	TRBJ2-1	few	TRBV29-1	CSLLAGVDEQFF	TGCAGCTTACTAGCGGGGGTGGATGAGCAGTTCTTC
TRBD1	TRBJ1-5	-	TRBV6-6	CASSYGGQGGNQPQHF	TGTGCCAGCAGTTACGGGGGACAGGGCGGCAATCAGCCCCAGCATTTT
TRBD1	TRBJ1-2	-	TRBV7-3	CASSSPGQGPGYTF	TGTGCCAGCAGCTCGCCTGGACAGGGACCTGGCTACACCTTC
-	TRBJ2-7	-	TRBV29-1	CSVDAGYEQYF	TGCAGCGTTGACGCCGGGTACGAGCAGTACTTC
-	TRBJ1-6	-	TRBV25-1	CASSEWASPLHF	TGTGCCAGCAGTGAATGGGCTTCACCCCTCCACTTT
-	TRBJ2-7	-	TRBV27	CASSLADSSYEQYF	TGTGCCAGCAGTTTGGCAGACAGCTCCTACGAGCAGTACTTC
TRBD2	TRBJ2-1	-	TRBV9	CASSVENSGGDEQFF	TGTGCCAGCAGCGTAGAGAATAGCGGGGGGGATGAGCAGTTCTTC
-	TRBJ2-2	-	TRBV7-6	CASSLSGTGELFF	TGTGCCAGCAGCTTATCGGGCACCGGGGAGCTGTTTTTT
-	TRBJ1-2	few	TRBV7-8	CASSLRVSAGYTF	TGTGCCAGCAGCCTCCGGGTCTCAGCCGGCTACACCTTC
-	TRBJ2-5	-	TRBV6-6	CASSYSQGFQETQYF	TGTGCCAGCAGTTACTCCCAGGGCTTCCAAGAGACCCAGTACTTC
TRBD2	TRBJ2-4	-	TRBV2	CASRGGGQIAKNIQYF	TGTGCCAGCAGGGGGGGAGGGCAGATAGCCAAAAACATTCAGTACTTC
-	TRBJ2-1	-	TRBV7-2	CASRWDSSSYNEQFF	TGTGCCAGCAGGTGGGACTCTAGCTCCTACAATGAGCAGTTCTTC
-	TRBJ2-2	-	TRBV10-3	CAINNRKANTGELFF	TGTGCCATCAATAACAGAAAAGCGAACACCGGGGAGCTGTTTTTT
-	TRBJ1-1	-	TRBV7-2	CASSLDRDTEAFF	TGTGCCAGCAGCTTAGATCGCGACACTGAAGCTTTCTTT
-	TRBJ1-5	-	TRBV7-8	CASSLLTGENQPQHF	TGTGCCAGCAGCTTACTGACAGGAGAAAATCAGCCCCAGCATTTT
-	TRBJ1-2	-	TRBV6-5	CASSQLGRNGYTF	TGTGCCAGCAGTCAGCTAGGTAGAAATGGCTACACCTTC
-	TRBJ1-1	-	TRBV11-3	CASSRSGYTEAFF	TGTGCCAGCAGTCGGTCGGGGTACACTGAAGCTTTCTTT
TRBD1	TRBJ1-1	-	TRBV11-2	CASSLDLGQGARMNTEAFF	TGTGCCAGCAGCTTAGATTTGGGTCAGGGGGCGCGTATGAACACTGAAGCTTTCTTT
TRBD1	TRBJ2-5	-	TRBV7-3	CASSLGTGKETQYF	TGTGCCAGCAGCTTGGGGACAGGAAAAGAGACCCAGTACTTC